The 10 T cell receptor beta chains given below trace back to one sample, sequenced in a study of identical twins' blood T cells. TCRdb called the 5' RACE reads again in MiXCR, with one record for every CDR3 protein. The sample includes hundreds of thousands of distinct CDR3 sequences, about 28% of them seen just once. Source material: PBMCs. The source of these receptors is a woman between 18 and 50 years old in good health.

This clonotype has a handful of counts. The V gene is TRBV20-1, the J gene TRBJ1-1; 9 positions agree with TRBD1. Germline-derived CDR1 and CDR2 are DFQATT and SNEGSKA (reference sequence). This CDR3 has 17 amino acids. The J segment lost 2 bases and the V segment lost 4 bases, leaving 14 bases of the junction unmatched. In DNA form, the CDR3 reads TGCAGTGCTACAAAGCCGAGGACAGGGGAGAAAAACACTGAAGCTTTCTTT. Protein: CSATKPRTGEKNTEAFF.

This sequence joins TRBV19 and TRBJ1-1; D is unclear. Trimming shortened V by 5 bases and J by 1 base, and 14 bases separated the two germline ends. Germline-derived CDR1 and CDR2 are LNHDA and SQIVND (reference sequence). CDR3 length equals 15 residues. The CDR3 loop is CASSGPGLANTEAFF. CDR3 sequence (DNA): TGTGCCAGTAGTGGACCTGGGTTGGCGAACACTGAAGCTTTCTTT.

In regard to this clonotype: A read error is likely, as this CDR3 ends without the conserved phenylalanine or tryptophan. The DNA is omitted, as the CDR3 cannot be located on it reliably, and the CDR3 follows TCRdb's listing. The genes are TRBV20-1 and TRBJ2-1; TRBD1, the table's D call, was not compared with the DNA. Including both end residues, the CDR3 is 14 amino acids long. From germline, CDR1 is DFQATT and CDR2 SNEGSKA (reference sequence). The CDR3 here is CSGARDQSFNEQFS.

This clonotype was seen a handful of times. This chain uses TRBV7-9 with TRBJ2-1; 9 nucleotides agree with TRBD2. With 1 base clipped from V and 3 bases from J, the junction kept 13 bases outside the gene matches. Per germline, CDR1 SEHNR and CDR2 FQNEAQ (reference sequence). This CDR3 has 19 amino acids. The DNA of the CDR3 is TGTGCCAGCAGCTTAGTCGGGAAAGCGGGGGGCCTTGACTACAATGAGCAGTTCTTC. Translating it yields CASSLVGKAGGLDYNEQFF.

This sequence joins TRBV11-2 and TRBJ2-7; D is undetermined. CDR1 and CDR2 from the germline V gene are SGHAT and FQNNGV. V lost 3 bases, J lost 1 base, and 10 bases lay in between. The CDR3 length is 14 residues. CDR3 amino acids: CASSFGSDSYEQYF. CDR3 DNA sequence: TGTGCCAGCAGCTTTGGGTCGGATTCCTACGAGCAGTACTTC.

The J gene is TRBJ2-2, the V gene TRBV7-2; no clear D gene. With 3 bases removed from V and 3 bases from J, the gap between germline ends came to 11 bases. The CDR3 spans 15 residues. Germline assignment: CDR1 SGHTA and CDR2 FQGNSA. The CDR3 protein is CASSLGPTDTGELFF. Written as DNA, the CDR3 is TGTGCCAGCAGCTTGGGTCCAACGGACACCGGGGAGCTGTTTTTT. Full variable domain (outside the CDR3, taken from reference TRBV7-2 and TRBJ2-2): GAGVSQSPSNKVTEKGKDVELRCDPISGHTALYWYRQSLGQGLEFLIYFQGNSAPDKSGLPSDRFSAERTGGSVSTLTIQRTQQEDSAVYLCASSLGPTDTGELFFGEGSRLTVL.

CDR3 nucleotides: TGTGCCAGCAGCTCGAAAACAGGGTACACTGAAGCTTTCTTT. This codes for CASSSKTGYTEAFF. This rearrangement joins TRBV5-4 to TRBJ1-1; a weak D match, TRBD1 (6 bases). V gave up 3 bases and J gave up 3 bases, with 12 bases separating them. Per the germline V gene, CDR1 is SGHNT and CDR2 is YYREEE (reference sequence). This CDR3 has 14 residues.

The genes are TRBV3-1 and TRBJ1-3; TRBD1 agrees at 7 bases. This CDR3 is 13 amino acids long. Looked up from germline, CDR1 is LGHDT and CDR2 is YNNKEL (reference sequence). Trimming removed 4 bases from V and 5 bases from J; junction bases left unmatched: 2. The CDR3 nucleotides read TGTGCCAGCAGCCGGGACAGTCGAAACACCATATATTTT. Amino acid sequence: CASSRDSRNTIYF.

On this clonotype: A junction end diverges from the germline sequence, so it may reflect a read error. The DNA for the CDR3 is TGCACCAGCAGCCAAGAGATTGGCAGGGCTGCTGAAGCTTTCTTT. Amino acid sequence: CTSSQEIGRAAEAFF. J is TRBJ1-1 and V is TRBV4-3; D possibly corresponds to TRBD1 (5 bases). The length of the CDR3 is 15 residues. The germline V gene has CDR1 LGHNA and CDR2 YSLEER.

The sample holds a few counts of this clonotype. J is TRBJ1-2 and V is TRBV10-3, with D possibly matching TRBD1 (5 bases). With 7 bases removed from V and 5 bases from J, the gap between germline ends came to 8 bases. This CDR3 has 11 amino acids. In germline, CDR1 is ENHRY, CDR2 SYGVKD. This chain's CDR3 is CAITTGYGYTF. CDR3 in DNA: TGTGCCATCACAACAGGTTATGGCTACACCTTC.